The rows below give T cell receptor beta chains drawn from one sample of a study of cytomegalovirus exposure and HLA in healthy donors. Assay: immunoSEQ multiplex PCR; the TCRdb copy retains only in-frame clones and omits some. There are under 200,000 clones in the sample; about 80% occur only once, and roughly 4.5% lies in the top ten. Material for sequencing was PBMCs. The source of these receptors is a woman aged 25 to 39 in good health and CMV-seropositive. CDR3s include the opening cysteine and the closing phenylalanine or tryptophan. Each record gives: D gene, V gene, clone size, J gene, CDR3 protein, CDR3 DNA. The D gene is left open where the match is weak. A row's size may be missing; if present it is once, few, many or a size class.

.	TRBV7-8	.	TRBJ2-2	CASSLLGGNTGELFF	TGTGCCAGCAGCTTATTGGGGGGGAACACCGGGGAGCTGTTTTTT
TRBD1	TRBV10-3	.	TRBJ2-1	CAIRDRGYNEQFF	TGTGCCATCCGGGACAGGGGATACAATGAGCAGTTCTTC
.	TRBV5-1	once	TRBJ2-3	CASSPRPSGSTDTQYF	TGCGCCAGCAGCCCCCGGCCTTCGGGGAGCACAGATACGCAGTATTTT
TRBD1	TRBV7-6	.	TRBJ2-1	CASRAGTGIYNEQFF	TGTGCCAGCAGGGCCGGGACAGGGATCTACAATGAGCAGTTCTTC
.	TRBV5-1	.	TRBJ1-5	CASSRGPGQPQHF	TGCGCCAGCAGCCGCGGCCCAGGGCAGCCCCAGCATTTT
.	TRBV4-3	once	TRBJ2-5	CASSPHKLWETQYF	TGCGCCAGCAGCCCCCACAAATTGTGGGAGACCCAGTACTTC
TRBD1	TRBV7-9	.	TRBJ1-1	CASSFGQDYEAFF	TGTGCCAGCAGCTTCGGACAGGATTATGAAGCTTTCTTT
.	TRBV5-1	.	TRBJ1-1	CASSRQGGDTEAFF	TGCGCCAGCAGCCGTCAGGGAGGGGACACTGAAGCTTTCTTT
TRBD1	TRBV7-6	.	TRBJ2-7	CASSLGTGTGNSYEQYF	TGTGCCAGCAGCTTAGGGACCGGGACAGGGAATAGCTACGAGCAGTACTTC
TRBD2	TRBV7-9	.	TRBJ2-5	CASSLDKLAGKDF	TGTGCCAGCAGCTTAGATAAACTAGCGGGTAAAGACTTC
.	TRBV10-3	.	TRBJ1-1	CAISRVHGTEAFF	TGTGCCATCAGTCGGGTCCACGGGACTGAAGCTTTCTTT